The 3 T cell receptor beta chains given below trace back to one sample, sequenced in a study of T cells in Graves' hyperthyroidism and ophthalmopathy. RNA transcripts served as the template for amplifying TCR beta CDR3 regions. HTBI primers were employed in a first-round RT-PCR of the TCR CDR3. Using its own MiXCR run on the multiplex PCR reads, TCRdb lists one record per CDR3 protein. The sample has roughly 510,000 distinct CDR3 sequences, roughly 20% seen once; the top ten hold about a quarter. Material: blood. The receptors were gathered from a man younger than 35 with Graves' hyperthyroidism.

This clonotype was detected ten times or more. This chain uses TRBV28 with TRBJ1-1, with D hard to call. The CDR3 has 14 amino acids. The V end was cut by 2 bases, the J end by 1 base, with 8 bases between. Looked up from germline, CDR1 is MDHEN and CDR2 is SYDVKM. The CDR3 loop reads CASSLKAGNTEAFF. The CDR3 nucleotides are TGTGCCAGCAGTTTAAAAGCGGGGAACACTGAAGCTTTCTTT.

V is TRBV20-1 and J is TRBJ2-7; the D call may be TRBD1 or TRBD2 (5 bases each). Per the germline V gene, CDR1 is DFQATT and CDR2 is SNEGSKA (reference sequence). This CDR3 is 9 amino acids long. As DNA, the CDR3 is TGCAGCACCGGGACCCCAAAGTACTTC. Protein sequence: CSTGTPKYF.

The chain joins TRBV4-1 to TRBJ2-2, with D tentatively TRBD2 (6 bases). V was pared by 0 bases and J by 8 bases, with 19 bases between. Per the germline V gene, CDR1 is MGHRA and CDR2 is YSYEKL. CDR3 length: 17 amino acids. The DNA for the CDR3 is TGCGCCAGCAGCCAAGAAAGGTTTTCACCGGGGGTAGGGGAGCTGTTTTTT. It yields the protein CASSQERFSPGVGELFF.